These T cell receptor beta chains were read from a single sample in a study of CD8 T cells in ankylosing spondylitis. TCRdb analysed the 5' RACE reads with MiXCR anew, one entry per CDR3 protein. The sample lists fewer than 500,000 distinct CDR3 sequences, about 22% occurring once. Material: blood, either unsorted or a sorted T cell fraction (not recorded which). The source of these receptors is a male donor with ankylosing spondylitis. The CDR3 runs from the conserved cysteine through the conserved F or W. The D gene is left open where the match is weak. The size field is filled for only some rows; it gives once, few, many or a size class.

cdr3_length: 12; clone_size: .; d_call: .; v_call: TRBV20-1; j_call: TRBJ1-2; cdr3_aa: CSAPDRLYGYTF; cdr3_nt: TGCAGTGCTCCGGACAGACTCTATGGCTACACCTTC
cdr3_length: 11; clone_size: few; d_call: .; v_call: TRBV3-1; j_call: TRBJ1-6; cdr3_aa: CASSQESALHF; cdr3_nt: TGTGCCAGCAGCCAAGAATCGGCCCTCCACTTT
cdr3_length: 15; clone_size: .; d_call: .; v_call: TRBV7-3; j_call: TRBJ2-2; cdr3_aa: CASSLTAGYTGELFF; cdr3_nt: TGTGCCAGCAGCTTAACGGCAGGGTACACCGGGGAGCTGTTTTTT
cdr3_length: 16; clone_size: .; d_call: .; v_call: TRBV7-6; j_call: TRBJ2-3; cdr3_aa: CASSTRPTLGGNTQYF; cdr3_nt: TGTGCCAGCAGCACAAGACCAACCCTGGGAGGAAATACGCAGTATTTT
cdr3_length: 13; clone_size: many; d_call: .; v_call: TRBV28; j_call: TRBJ1-5; cdr3_aa: CASSFTADQPQHF; cdr3_nt: TGTGCCAGCAGTTTCACGGCAGACCAGCCCCAGCATTTT
cdr3_length: 14; clone_size: .; d_call: TRBD2; v_call: TRBV19; j_call: TRBJ2-7; cdr3_aa: CASSIGGIGSEQYF; cdr3_nt: TGTGCCAGTAGTATCGGGGGGATTGGCTCCGAGCAGTACTTC
cdr3_length: 17; clone_size: .; d_call: .; v_call: TRBV12-3/TRBV12-4; j_call: TRBJ1-1; cdr3_aa: CASSPRRQRALNTEAFF; cdr3_nt: TGTGCCAGCAGCCCTCGGAGGCAGCGGGCGCTGAACACTGAAGCTTTCTTT
cdr3_length: 16; clone_size: few; d_call: TRBD1; v_call: TRBV3-1; j_call: TRBJ1-1; cdr3_aa: CASSQGHGQGNTEAFF; cdr3_nt: TGTGCCAGCAGCCAAGGGCACGGACAGGGGAACACTGAAGCTTTCTTT
cdr3_length: 11; clone_size: few; d_call: TRBD1; v_call: TRBV29-1; j_call: TRBJ2-5; cdr3_aa: CSVGQGETQYF; cdr3_nt: TGCAGCGTTGGACAGGGGGAGACCCAGTACTTC
cdr3_length: 14; clone_size: .; d_call: .; v_call: TRBV7-2; j_call: TRBJ1-2; cdr3_aa: CASSSRQANYGYTF; cdr3_nt: TGTGCCAGCAGCTCCCGACAGGCTAACTATGGCTACACCTTC
cdr3_length: 14; clone_size: few; d_call: .; v_call: TRBV9; j_call: TRBJ2-2; cdr3_aa: CASRPGLTTGELFF; cdr3_nt: TGTGCCAGCAGACCGGGACTGACTACCGGGGAGCTGTTTTTT
cdr3_length: 15; clone_size: .; d_call: .; v_call: TRBV5-1; j_call: TRBJ2-1; cdr3_aa: CASSTGPSAGNEQFF; cdr3_nt: TGCGCCAGCAGCACGGGCCCTAGCGCGGGCAATGAGCAGTTCTTC
cdr3_length: 17; clone_size: few; d_call: TRBD2; v_call: TRBV3-1; j_call: TRBJ2-7; cdr3_aa: CASSQDLGLAGPYEQYF; cdr3_nt: TGTGCCAGCAGCCAAGATTTGGGCCTAGCGGGGCCCTACGAGCAGTACTTC
cdr3_length: 11; clone_size: .; d_call: .; v_call: TRBV6-6; j_call: TRBJ1-6; cdr3_aa: CASSRDSPLHF; cdr3_nt: TGTGCCAGCTCTAGGGATTCACCCCTCCACTTT
cdr3_length: 13; clone_size: few; d_call: .; v_call: TRBV20-1; j_call: TRBJ2-7; cdr3_aa: CSAPTGVGYEQYF; cdr3_nt: TGCAGTGCTCCAACAGGAGTAGGCTACGAGCAGTACTTC
cdr3_length: 17; clone_size: once; d_call: .; v_call: TRBV5-1; j_call: TRBJ2-2; cdr3_aa: CASSLRREWVDTGELFF; cdr3_nt: TGCGCCAGCAGCTTGCGGCGGGAATGGGTCGACACCGGGGAGCTGTTTTTT
cdr3_length: 15; clone_size: few; d_call: .; v_call: TRBV3-1; j_call: TRBJ1-3; cdr3_aa: CASSHGSLSGNTIYF; cdr3_nt: TGTGCCAGCAGTCACGGATCCCTTTCAGGAAACACCATATATTTT
cdr3_length: 14; clone_size: .; d_call: .; v_call: TRBV6-2/TRBV6-3; j_call: TRBJ1-5; cdr3_aa: CASGQGNSNQPQHF; cdr3_nt: TGTGCCAGCGGGCAAGGAAATAGCAATCAGCCCCAGCATTTT
cdr3_length: 17; clone_size: .; d_call: TRBD2; v_call: TRBV29-1; j_call: TRBJ2-3; cdr3_aa: CSVEDFIAGGPLYTQYF; cdr3_nt: TGCAGCGTTGAAGATTTTATAGCGGGAGGCCCGCTCTATACGCAGTATTTT
cdr3_length: 14; clone_size: many; d_call: .; v_call: TRBV11-2; j_call: TRBJ1-3; cdr3_aa: CASSSVVSGNTIYF; cdr3_nt: TGTGCCAGCAGCTCCGTGGTCTCTGGAAACACCATATATTTT
cdr3_length: 12; clone_size: few; d_call: .; v_call: TRBV4-2; j_call: TRBJ1-1; cdr3_aa: CASSQVNTEAFF; cdr3_nt: TGTGCCAGCAGCCAAGTTAACACTGAAGCTTTCTTT
cdr3_length: 14; clone_size: .; d_call: TRBD2; v_call: TRBV29-1; j_call: TRBJ2-1; cdr3_aa: CSVARGREGHLNVF; cdr3_nt: TGCAGCGTAGCGAGGGGACGGGAGGGCCATTTGAACGTCTTC